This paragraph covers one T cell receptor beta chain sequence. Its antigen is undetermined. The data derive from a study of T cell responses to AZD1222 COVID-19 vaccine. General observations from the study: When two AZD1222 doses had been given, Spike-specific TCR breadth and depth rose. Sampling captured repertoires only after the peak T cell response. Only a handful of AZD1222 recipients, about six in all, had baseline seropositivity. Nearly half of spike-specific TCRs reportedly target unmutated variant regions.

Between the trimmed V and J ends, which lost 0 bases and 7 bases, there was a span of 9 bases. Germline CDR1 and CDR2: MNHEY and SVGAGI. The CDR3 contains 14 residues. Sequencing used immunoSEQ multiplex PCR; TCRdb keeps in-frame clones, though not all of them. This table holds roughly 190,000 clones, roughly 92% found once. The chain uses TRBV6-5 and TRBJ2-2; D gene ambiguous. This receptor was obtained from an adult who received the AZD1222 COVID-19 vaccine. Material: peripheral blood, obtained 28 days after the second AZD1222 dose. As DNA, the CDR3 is TGTGCCAGCAGTTACTCGAACCACGGCGGGGAGCTGTTTTTT. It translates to CASSYSNHGGELFF.